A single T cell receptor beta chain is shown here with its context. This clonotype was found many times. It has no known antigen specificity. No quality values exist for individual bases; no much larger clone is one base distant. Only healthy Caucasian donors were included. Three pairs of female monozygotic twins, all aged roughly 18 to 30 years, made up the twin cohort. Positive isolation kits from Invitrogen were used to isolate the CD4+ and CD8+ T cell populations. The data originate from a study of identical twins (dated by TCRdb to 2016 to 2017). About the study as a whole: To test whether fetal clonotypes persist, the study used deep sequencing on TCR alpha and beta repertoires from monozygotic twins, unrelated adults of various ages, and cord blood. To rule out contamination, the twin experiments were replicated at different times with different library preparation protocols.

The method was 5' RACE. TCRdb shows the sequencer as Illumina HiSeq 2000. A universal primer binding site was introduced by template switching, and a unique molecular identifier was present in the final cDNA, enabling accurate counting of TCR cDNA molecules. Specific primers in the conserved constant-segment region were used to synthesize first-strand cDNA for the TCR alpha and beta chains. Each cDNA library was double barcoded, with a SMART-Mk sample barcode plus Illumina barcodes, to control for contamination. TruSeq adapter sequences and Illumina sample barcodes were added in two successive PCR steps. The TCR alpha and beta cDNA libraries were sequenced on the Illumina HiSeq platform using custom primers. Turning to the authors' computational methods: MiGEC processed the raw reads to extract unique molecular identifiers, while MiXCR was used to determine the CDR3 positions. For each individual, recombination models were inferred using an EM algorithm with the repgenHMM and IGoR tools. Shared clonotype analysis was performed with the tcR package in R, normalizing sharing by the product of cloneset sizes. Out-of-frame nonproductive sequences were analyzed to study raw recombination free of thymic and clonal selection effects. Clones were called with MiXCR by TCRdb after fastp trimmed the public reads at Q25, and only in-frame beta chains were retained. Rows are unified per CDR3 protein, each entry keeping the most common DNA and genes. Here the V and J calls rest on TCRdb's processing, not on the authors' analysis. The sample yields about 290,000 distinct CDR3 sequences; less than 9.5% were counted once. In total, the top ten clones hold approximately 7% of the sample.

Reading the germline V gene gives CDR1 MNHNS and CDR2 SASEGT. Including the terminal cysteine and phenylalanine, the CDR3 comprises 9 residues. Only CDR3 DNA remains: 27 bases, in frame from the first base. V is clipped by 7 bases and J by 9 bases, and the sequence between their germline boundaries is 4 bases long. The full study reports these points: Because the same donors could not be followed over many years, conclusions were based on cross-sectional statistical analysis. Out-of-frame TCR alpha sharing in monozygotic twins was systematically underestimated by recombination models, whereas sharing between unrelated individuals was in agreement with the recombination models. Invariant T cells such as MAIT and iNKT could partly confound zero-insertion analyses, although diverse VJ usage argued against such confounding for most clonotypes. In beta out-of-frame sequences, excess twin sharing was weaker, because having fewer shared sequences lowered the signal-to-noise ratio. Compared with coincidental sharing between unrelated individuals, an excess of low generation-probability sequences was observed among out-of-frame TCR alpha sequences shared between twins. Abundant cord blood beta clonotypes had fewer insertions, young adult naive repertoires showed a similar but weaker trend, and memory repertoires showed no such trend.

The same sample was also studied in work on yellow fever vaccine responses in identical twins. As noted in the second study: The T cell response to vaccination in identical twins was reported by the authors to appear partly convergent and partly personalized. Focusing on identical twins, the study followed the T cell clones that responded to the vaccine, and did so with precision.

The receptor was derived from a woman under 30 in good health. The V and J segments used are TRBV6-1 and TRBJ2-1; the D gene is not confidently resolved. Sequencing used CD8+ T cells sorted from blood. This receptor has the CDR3 CASNSEQFF. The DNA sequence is TGTGCCAGCAACAGTGAGCAGTTCTTC.